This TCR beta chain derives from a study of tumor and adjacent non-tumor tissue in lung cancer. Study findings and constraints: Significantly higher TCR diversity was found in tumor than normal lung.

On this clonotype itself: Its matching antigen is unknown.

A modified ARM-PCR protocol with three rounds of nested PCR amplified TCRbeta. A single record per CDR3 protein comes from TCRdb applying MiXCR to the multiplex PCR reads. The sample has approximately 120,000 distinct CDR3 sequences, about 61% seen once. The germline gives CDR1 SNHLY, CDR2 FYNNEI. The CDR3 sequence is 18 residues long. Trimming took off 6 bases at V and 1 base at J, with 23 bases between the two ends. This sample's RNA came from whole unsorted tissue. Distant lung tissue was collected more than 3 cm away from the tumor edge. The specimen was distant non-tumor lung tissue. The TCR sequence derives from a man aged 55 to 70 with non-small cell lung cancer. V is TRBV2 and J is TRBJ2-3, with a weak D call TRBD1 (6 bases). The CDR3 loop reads CASRPPGQGMLGTDTQYF. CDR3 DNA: TGTGCCAGCAGGCCCCCGGGACAAGGGATGCTGGGCACAGATACGCAGTATTTT.